This record concerns one T cell receptor beta chain sequence. No antigen is known for it. As for treatment: 15 to 20 received Ad26.COV2.S at low or high dose, single or two shots; about five received placebo; per-sample allocation not given. Vaccine and placebo recipients were sampled on day 63 after the first injection. The data originate from a study of Ad26.COV2.S vaccination and SARS-CoV-2 variants. The wider study: The donor belonged to the COV1001 Ad26.COV2.S trial arm. Donor got 5x10^10 or 1x10^11 viral particles of Ad26.COV2.S.

Only in-frame clones appear in the TCRdb table, and some are missing; sequencing was by immunoSEQ multiplex PCR. The data hold about 370,000 clones, with 75% to 90% observed a single time. General study points: It is possible that the TCR breadth and depth analyses underestimated the total T cell responses.

The V gene lost 1 base and the J gene lost 0 bases, with 6 bases spanning the gap. The CDR3 is 14 residues long. Germline values: CDR1 SEHNR, CDR2 FQNEAQ (reference sequence). The material was peripheral blood, obtained in a trial of Ad26.COV2.S vaccine versus placebo. The genes are TRBV7-9 and TRBJ1-1; TRBD1 might be the D (5 bases). This clonotype originated in a person aged 18-65 years who received the Ad26.COV2.S COVID-19 vaccine or a placebo. Here the CDR3 reads CASSLGGMNTEAFF. In nucleotides, the CDR3 is TGTGCCAGCAGCTTAGGGGGGATGAACACTGAAGCTTTCTTT.